The 6 T cell receptor beta chains below come from one sample, sequenced in a study of cytomegalovirus exposure and HLA in healthy donors. The PCR made use of 60 Vbeta and 13 Jbeta primers. Data came from immunoSEQ multiplex PCR; TCRdb stores just in-frame clones and leaves some out. Among approximately 190,000 clones listed, approximately 83% were seen once. Specimen: PBMCs. These receptors were taken from a boy between 2 and 15 years old in good health and CMV-seronegative.

This chain connects TRBV5-1 to TRBJ1-5; D may be TRBD1 (6 bases). The CDR3 runs 14 residues. Germline-derived CDR1 and CDR2 are SGHRS and YFSETQ. V lost 4 bases to trimming and J lost 8 bases, with 16 bases between them. CDR3 DNA sequence: TGCGCCAGCAGCGCGACAGGTCTCAGAGAGCCCCAGCATTTT. Encoded protein: CASSATGLREPQHF.

The V call is TRBV14, the J call TRBJ2-7; D is possibly TRBD2 (6 bases). The germline V gene has CDR1 SGHDN and CDR2 FVKESK. Trimming removed 4 bases from V and 2 bases from J, with 12 bases in between. This CDR3 has 14 residues. The CDR3 loop reads CASSPDYRPYEQYF. CDR3 in DNA: TGTGCCAGCAGCCCGGACTACCGACCCTACGAGCAGTACTTC.

The chain has TRBV28 and TRBJ2-2; D might be TRBD2 (7 bases). Per germline, CDR1 MDHEN and CDR2 SYDVKM. V lost 8 bases, J lost 3 bases, and 13 bases lay in between. CDR3 length: 14 residues. The CDR3 sequence: CASRGASDTGELFF. CDR3 in DNA: TGTGCCAGCCGGGGGGCGTCGGACACCGGGGAGCTGTTTTTT.

This clone was seen once. The chain links TRBV5-1 to TRBJ1-2; D unresolved. The germline CDR1 and CDR2 sequences are SGHRS and YFSETQ. The CDR3 loop spans 14 amino acids. The ends were cut back, 0 bases at V and 2 bases at J, with 8 bases in the middle. CDR3 amino acids: CASSLAGRNYGYTF. DNA of the CDR3: TGCGCCAGCAGCTTGGCAGGCAGGAACTATGGCTACACCTTC. Using reference TRBV5-1 and TRBJ1-2 for the parts outside the CDR3, the full variable domain is KAGVTQTPRYLIKTRGQQVTLSCSPISGHRSVSWYQQTPGQGLQFLFEYFSETQRNKGNFPGRFSGRQFSNSRSEMNVSTLELGDSALYLCASSLAGRNYGYTFGSGTRLTVV.

The chain carries TRBV6-1 and TRBJ2-3; D unclear. The V gene lost 9 bases and the J gene lost 1 base, with 11 bases spanning the gap. The CDR3 sequence is 13 residues long. Germline V gives CDR1 MNHNS, CDR2 SASEGT. CDR3 DNA: TGTGCCAGTTTGGCCCTAGGCACAGATACGCAGTATTTT. This gives the protein CASLALGTDTQYF.

The chain couples TRBV6-5 to TRBJ2-7; TRBD2 aligns across 8 bases. The V gene end was trimmed by 0 bases and the J gene end by 4 bases; junction bases not matched to a gene: 5. Germline V gene data show CDR1 as MNHEY and CDR2 as SVGAGI. The CDR3 has 15 amino acids. The CDR3 region is CASSYSEAGVYEQYF. The CDR3 DNA follows: TGTGCCAGCAGTTACTCAGAAGCGGGGGTATACGAGCAGTACTTC.